Presented here are 21 T cell receptor beta chains from one specimen sequenced in a study of identical twins' blood T cells. TCRdb reprocessed the 5' RACE reads via MiXCR and lists one record per CDR3 protein. This sample has around 380,000 distinct CDR3 sequences, with about 28% found just once. Sequencing was performed on PBMCs. The receptors here all came from a woman aged 18 to 55 in good health.

The DNA for the CDR3 is TGCAGTGCCGAACAGAAACAGGGGAATCACACCTTC. Amino acids: CSAEQKQGNHTF. This chain links TRBV20-1 with TRBJ1-2; 7 bases fit TRBD1. The CDR3 contains 12 residues. Germline V CDR1 and CDR2: DFQATT, SNEGSKA (reference sequence). The J segment lost 12 bases and the V segment lost 6 bases, leaving 13 bases of the junction unmatched.

This clonotype has a handful of counts. The chain joins TRBV7-9 to TRBJ2-1; weak D call: TRBD2 (6 bases). The CDR3 sequence is 16 residues long. V dropped 6 bases and J dropped 1 base, with 16 bases sitting between them. Germline V gene lookup returns CDR1 SEHNR and CDR2 FQNEAQ (reference sequence). In DNA form, the CDR3 reads TGTGCCAGCAGGGCCCTAGGGACTCCTTCCTACAATGAGCAGTTCTTC. Translated, it gives CASRALGTPSYNEQFF.

This rearrangement joins TRBV29-1 to TRBJ2-3, with D possibly being TRBD2 (5 bases). V was pared by 6 bases and J by 5 bases, with 15 bases between. Germline CDR1 and CDR2: SQVTM and ANQGSEA. This CDR3 is 13 amino acids long. CDR3 in DNA: TGCAGCGTCGCCGACCGGGCGGGAGATACGCAGTATTTT. The encoded protein is CSVADRAGDTQYF.

The V call is TRBV5-4, the J call TRBJ2-3, with D perhaps matching TRBD2 (6 bases). Germline assignment: CDR1 SGHNT and CDR2 YYREEE (reference sequence). V shed 0 bases and J shed 6 bases, with 14 bases lying between them. There are 15 residues in the CDR3. The CDR3 loop reads CASSLELAPADTQYF. In nucleotides, the CDR3 is TGTGCCAGCAGCTTGGAACTAGCCCCGGCTGATACGCAGTATTTT.

The V call is TRBV6-5, the J call TRBJ2-3; 13 positions agree with TRBD2. The V gene end was trimmed by 5 bases and the J gene end by 9 bases; junction bases not matched to a gene: 5. The CDR3 consists of 14 residues. Germline CDR1 is MNHEY and CDR2 is SVGAGI. CDR3 in amino acids: CASSQGLAGETQYF. CDR3 DNA sequence: TGTGCCAGCAGTCAAGGACTAGCGGGAGAGACGCAGTATTTT.

This rearrangement joins TRBV12-3 or TRBV12-4 to TRBJ2-1; D gene uncertain. CDR3 length: 13 amino acids. V lost 4 bases and J 7 bases, leaving 11 bases between the germline ends. The CDR3: CASSWPPLNEQFF. The CDR3 DNA follows: TGTGCCAGCAGTTGGCCCCCTTTGAATGAGCAGTTCTTC.

This clonotype was recorded a few times. This rearrangement joins TRBV20-1 to TRBJ1-4, with D unresolved. The V gene's germline CDR1 is DFQATT and CDR2 SNEGSKA (reference sequence). Trimming pared 6 bases from V and 1 base from J, leaving 6 bases between. The CDR3 runs to 12 residues. The CDR3 region has the DNA TGCAGTGCACGGCTAACTAATGAAAAACTGTTTTTT. It encodes CSARLTNEKLFF.

Of note for this clonotype: This clone may be a read error of a much larger clone one base away. The chain links TRBV3-1 to TRBJ2-1, with D unclear. Germline V gene lookup returns CDR1 LGHDT and CDR2 YNNKEL (reference sequence). This CDR3 region has 13 residues. Between the trimmed V and J ends, which lost 8 bases and 4 bases, there was a span of 12 bases. Written as DNA, the CDR3 is TGTGCCAGCGGCCGGACCGATTACAATGAGCAGTTCTTC. Its translation is CASGRTDYNEQFF.

The CDR3 loop is CASSFHPGGMNTEAFF. The CDR3 coding sequence is TGTGCCAGCAGTTTCCATCCCGGGGGGATGAACACTGAAGCTTTCTTT. The chain couples TRBV6-5 to TRBJ1-1; possible D gene TRBD1, 5 bases. Germline loops: CDR1 MNHEY, CDR2 SVGAGI. The germline V and J ends were trimmed by 4 bases and 0 bases, with 15 bases remaining between them. The CDR3 runs to 16 residues.

This rearrangement joins TRBV19 to TRBJ1-1, with D hard to call. V was shortened by 6 bases and J by 4 bases, with 9 bases between the two germline ends. CDR1 LNHDA and CDR2 SQIVND come from the germline V gene (reference sequence). The CDR3 totals 12 residues. In DNA form, the CDR3 reads TGTGCCAGTAGCGATTCGGGCACTGAAGCTTTCTTT. Its translation is CASSDSGTEAFF. Using reference TRBV19 and TRBJ1-1 for the parts outside the CDR3, the full variable domain is DGGITQSPKYLFRKEGQNVTLSCEQNLNHDAMYWYRQDPGQGLRLIYYSQIVNDFQKGDIAEGYSVSREKKESFPLTVTSAQKNPTAFYLCASSDSGTEAFFGQGTRLTVV.

This clonotype came up many times. The V call is TRBV28, the J call TRBJ2-4; D unresolved. CDR3 length: 12 amino acids. V lost 8 bases and J lost 3, with 8 bases in between. The germline V gene has CDR1 MDHEN and CDR2 SYDVKM. The DNA of the CDR3 is TGTGCCAGCTGGGATGTCAAAAACATTCAGTACTTC. This translates into CASWDVKNIQYF.

This clonotype occurred a few times. This chain joins TRBV20-1 and TRBJ1-1; 7 bases line up with TRBD1. The junction had 9 bases not matched to a gene; V was cut back by 0 bases and J by 2 bases. This CDR3 has 16 amino acids. Germline V gives CDR1 DFQATT, CDR2 SNEGSKA (reference sequence). The CDR3 region has the DNA TGCAGTGCTAGAGAGTCGAACAGGGGAACTAACACTGAAGCTTTCTTT. It translates to CSARESNRGTNTEAFF.

This sequence joins TRBV29-1 and TRBJ2-2; TRBD2 might be the D (5 bases). Germline CDR1 is SQVTM and CDR2 is ANQGSEA. There are 11 residues in the CDR3. Trimming left V 4 bases short and J 7 bases short, with 7 bases between. This chain's CDR3 is CSVVEGGELFF. The CDR3 bases are TGCAGCGTTGTCGAGGGCGGGGAGCTGTTTTTT.

The chain is built from TRBV20-1 and TRBJ1-5; possible D gene TRBD1, 5 bases. This CDR3 is 12 amino acids long. CDR1 and CDR2 (germline): DFQATT, SNEGSKA (reference sequence). Trimming shortened V by 6 bases and J by 5 bases, and 11 bases separated the two germline ends. In DNA form, the CDR3 reads TGCAGTGCACGACAGAACTATCAGCCCCAGCATTTT. The encoded protein is CSARQNYQPQHF.

The sample holds one count of this clonotype. The chain recombines TRBV21-1 with TRBJ2-1. TRBV21-1 is a known pseudogene. This CDR3 spans 15 amino acids. The CDR3 loop reads CASSKSQESYNEQFF. Here the CDR3 DNA reads TGTGCCAGCAGCAAAAGCCAGGAGTCCTACAATGAGCAGTTCTTC.

This clonotype was found many times. This rearrangement joins TRBV20-1 to TRBJ2-1; 13 positions match TRBD2. The CDR3 spans 14 residues. J was trimmed by 7 bases and V by 6 bases; bases with no gene match: 6. CDR1 is DFQATT, CDR2 SNEGSKA, per germline (reference sequence). The CDR3 sequence: CSAHGLAGVNEQFF. The CDR3 DNA reads as TGCAGTGCCCATGGACTAGCGGGGGTAAATGAGCAGTTCTTC.

The rearrangement links TRBV20-1 to TRBJ2-1; the D is unclear. The V gene's germline CDR1 is DFQATT and CDR2 SNEGSKA (reference sequence). CDR3 length: 10 amino acids. Trimming left V 5 bases short and J 6 bases short, with 5 bases between. The CDR3 region has the DNA TGCAGTGCTTTGGTCAATGAGCAGTTCTTC. Protein: CSALVNEQFF.

The chain is built from TRBV9 and TRBJ2-2; D is unresolved. The germline CDR1 and CDR2 sequences are SGDLS and YYNGEE. The CDR3 sequence is 16 residues long. Trimming stripped 2 bases from V and 6 bases from J, with 17 bases between. The CDR3 reads CASSVSQANEAGELFF. DNA for the CDR3: TGTGCCAGCAGCGTCAGTCAGGCAAACGAGGCCGGGGAGCTGTTTTTT.

This clonotype was counted between two and nine times. The CDR3 region is CSARENRDIYNSPLHF. CDR3 DNA sequence: TGCAGTGCTAGAGAGAACCGGGACATCTATAATTCACCCCTCCACTTT. The chain is built from TRBV20-1 and TRBJ1-6; weak D call: TRBD1 (6 bases). CDR3 length: 16 residues. V was pared by 0 bases and J by 3 bases, with 12 bases between. CDR1 DFQATT and CDR2 SNEGSKA come from the germline V gene (reference sequence).

V and J are TRBV5-1 and TRBJ1-5; TRBD1 might be the D (5 bases). This CDR3 comprises 13 residues. The germline V gene encodes CDR1 SGHRS and CDR2 YFSETQ. V dropped 5 bases and J dropped 4 bases, with 10 bases sitting between them. This CDR3 reads CASRSGGNQPQHF. CDR3 coding DNA: TGCGCCAGCAGATCGGGGGGGAATCAGCCCCAGCATTTT.

The chain is built from TRBV4-3 and TRBJ2-3; tentatively, D is TRBD2 (5 bases). V gave up 4 bases and J gave up 0 bases, with 11 bases separating them. CDR3 length: 15 residues. Germline values: CDR1 LGHNA, CDR2 YSLEER. Written as DNA, the CDR3 is TGCGCCAGCAGCCCAGCCCGCGGGAGCACAGATACGCAGTATTTT. Translated: CASSPARGSTDTQYF.